Listed below are T cell receptor beta chains from one sample, sequenced in a study of graft-versus-host responses after intestinal transplantation. Their antigens are not known. TCRdb keeps only in-frame clones here, not all; method: immunoSEQ multiplex PCR. Here the sample spans around 120,000 clones, approximately 90% being singletons. The sample was unstimulated CD4+ T cells sorted from spleen or lymph node cells, taken before intestinal transplant. Every receptor here comes from a human donor who received an intestinal transplant. CDR3s include the opening cysteine and the closing phenylalanine or tryptophan. The D gene is left open where the match is weak. Clone size is shown for a subset of rows, as once, few, many or a class of expanded clone.

CDR3nt	CDR3aa	v_gene	j_gene	abundance	d_gene
TGTGCCAGCAGCTCCGCCGGGACTCACCCCAACGAGCAGTACTTC	CASSSAGTHPNEQYF	TRBV5-4	TRBJ2-7	NA	NA
TGTGCCAGCAGCTTTAGCTGGGTAGAGGGCTATAGTGAGCAGTTCTTC	CASSFSWVEGYSEQFF	TRBV7-9	TRBJ2-1	NA	NA
TGTGCCAGCAGCTTAGAAATCCTAACTGAAGCTTTCTTT	CASSLEILTEAFF	TRBV7-2	TRBJ1-1	NA	NA
TGTGCCAGCAGCTTCTTAGCCCCGGGACTGACTAATTCACCCCTCCACTTT	CASSFLAPGLTNSPLHF	TRBV7-6	TRBJ1-6	NA	NA
TGTGCCATCAGCCTGACCCCGACACTTAACACCGGGGAGCTGTTTTTT	CAISLTPTLNTGELFF	TRBV10-3	TRBJ2-2	NA	NA
TGTGCCAGCAGCGTAGCTCATACCGTGCGACAGGGGGCCCCGGAGCCCGGGGCCAACGTCCTGACTTTC	CASSVAHTVRQGAPEPGANVLTF	TRBV9	TRBJ2-6	NA	TRBD1
TGTGCCAGCTCCCCCTTAGTTAACTCGGGGAATGGCTACACCTTC	CASSPLVNSGNGYTF	TRBV18	TRBJ1-2	NA	NA
TGTGCCATAAGACGCCCGGGGTTAAACACTGAAGCTTTCTTT	CAIRRPGLNTEAFF	TRBV10-3	TRBJ1-1	NA	NA
TGTGCCAGCAAATCTTCCGGGGAGCTGTTTTTT	CASKSSGELFF	TRBV6-5	TRBJ2-2	NA	NA
TGTGCCAGCAGCTTGGTCAGGGTTCGAGAGACCCAGTACTTC	CASSLVRVRETQYF	TRBV5-6	TRBJ2-5	NA	NA
TGTGCCAGCAGTAGGGGGGACAGCGGAAACACCATATATTTT	CASSRGDSGNTIYF	TRBV7-6	TRBJ1-3	NA	TRBD1
TGTGCTAGCAGTCCGTATAGCGGGAGGGGAACAGATACGCAGTATTTT	CASSPYSGRGTDTQYF	TRBV6-6	TRBJ2-3	once	TRBD2
TGCGCCAGCAGCCGTTGGGGCGTTCGGGACGAGCAGTACTTC	CASSRWGVRDEQYF	TRBV4-3	TRBJ2-7	NA	NA
TGTGCCAGCTCACCAGGACTAGCGGGAGGGTACGAGCAGTACTTC	CASSPGLAGGYEQYF	TRBV18	TRBJ2-7	NA	TRBD2
TGTGCCAGCAGCTTAGATCAGGCCACTGAAGCTTTCTTT	CASSLDQATEAFF	TRBV7-2	TRBJ1-1	NA	NA
TGTGCCAGCAGTCCCCTCGGGACAAACTATGGCTACACCTTC	CASSPLGTNYGYTF	TRBV28	TRBJ1-2	NA	NA
TGTGCCTGGAGGGGAACTAGCGGGGGTCTAGCCAAAAACATTCAGTACTTC	CAWRGTSGGLAKNIQYF	TRBV30	TRBJ2-4	once	TRBD2
TGTGCCAGCTCACCGCTACCAGCGGGGAGTCTCTACGAGCAGTACTTC	CASSPLPAGSLYEQYF	TRBV18	TRBJ2-7	NA	TRBD2
TGCGCCAGCAGCCGGGACACAGATACGCAGTATTTT	CASSRDTDTQYF	TRBV5-1	TRBJ2-3	NA	NA
TGCGCCAGCAGAAGGAGCGGGGGGCCTGTTCCGAACACCGGGGAGCTGTTTTTT	CASRRSGGPVPNTGELFF	TRBV5-1	TRBJ2-2	NA	TRBD2
TGTGCCAGCAGCTCCCGTAGGGGACAGGTGACCTACGAGCAGTACTTC	CASSSRRGQVTYEQYF	TRBV5-6	TRBJ2-7	NA	TRBD1
TGTGCCAGCAGTCCCCGGGGCGGGGGAGGTGGTAACACTGAAGCTTTCTTT	CASSPRGGGGGNTEAFF	TRBV2	TRBJ1-1	NA	NA
TGCAGCGGAGGGACAGGGACTGCCACAGATACGCAGTATTTT	CSGGTGTATDTQYF	TRBV29-1	TRBJ2-3	once	TRBD1
TGTGCCAGCAGCTTTAGGCTAGCTTCCTACAATGAGCAGTTCTTC	CASSFRLASYNEQFF	TRBV11-3	TRBJ2-1	NA	NA
TGTGCCTGGAGTGCCCTAGGACAGGGGGCTAATGAAAAACTGTTTTTT	CAWSALGQGANEKLFF	TRBV30	TRBJ1-4	NA	TRBD1
TGTGCCAGCAGCGTAGGGCTAGCGAAGAACACCGGGGAGCTGTTTTTT	CASSVGLAKNTGELFF	TRBV9	TRBJ2-2	NA	NA
TGTGCCAGCTCACCCATACAGGGGAACACTGAAGCTTTCTTT	CASSPIQGNTEAFF	TRBV18	TRBJ1-1	NA	NA